The next 18 T cell receptor beta chains were all read from a single sample in a study of cytomegalovirus exposure and HLA in healthy donors listed by TCRdb under 2017. The library came from the immunoSEQ multiplex PCR assay. TCRdb re-hosts the immuneACCESS table, in-frame sequences only. Its copies lack some clones; in the studies checked, an unresolved V gene accounts for under half of them, and the cause for the rest is not known. The sample profile shows some 170,000 clones; about 88% of them were found once. The ten largest clones represent 2% to 2.5% of the sample. Sample: PBMCs. The receptors stem from a woman aged 18-29 years in good health and CMV-seronegative.

The chain couples TRBV7-2 to TRBJ2-1; D gene ambiguous. This CDR3 has 14 residues. V was shortened by 2 bases and J by 6 bases, with 11 bases between the two germline ends. Germline CDR1 SGHTA, CDR2 FQGNSA. The CDR3 coding sequence is TGTGCCAGCAGCTTAAATGCAGGCTTCAATGAGCAGTTCTTC. This codes for CASSLNAGFNEQFF. The variable domain in full, with the rest retrieved from reference TRBV7-2 and TRBJ2-1, is GAGVSQSPSNKVTEKGKDVELRCDPISGHTALYWYRQSLGQGLEFLIYFQGNSAPDKSGLPSDRFSAERTGGSVSTLTIQRTQQEDSAVYLCASSLNAGFNEQFFGPGTRLTVL.

This chain connects TRBV5-1 to TRBJ1-1; D gene ambiguous. Looked up from germline, CDR1 is SGHRS and CDR2 is YFSETQ. Trimming removed 4 bases from V and 0 bases from J, with 7 bases in between. This CDR3 is built from 13 residues. The CDR3 is CASSPSVNTEAFF. In DNA, the CDR3 is TGCGCCAGCAGCCCCTCAGTGAACACTGAAGCTTTCTTT.

The chain employs TRBV28 and TRBJ1-5, with a weak D call TRBD1 (5 bases). From germline, CDR1 is MDHEN and CDR2 SYDVKM. Trimming took off 6 bases at V and 4 bases at J, with 10 bases between the two ends. This CDR3 has 13 amino acids. DNA of the CDR3: TGTGCCAGCAGAATCGACAGAAATCAGCCCCAGCATTTT. It yields the protein CASRIDRNQPQHF. The full variable domain, rest sourced from reference TRBV28 and TRBJ1-5, is DVKVTQSSRYLVKRTGEKVFLECVQDMDHENMFWYRQDPGLGLRLIYFSYDVKMKEKGDIPEGYSVSREKKERFSLILESASTNQTSMYLCASRIDRNQPQHFGDGTRLSIL.

This clone was detected only once. The chain joins TRBV29-1 to TRBJ2-1; 9 nucleotides agree with TRBD2. Germline loops: CDR1 SQVTM, CDR2 ANQGSEA. Trimming took 8 bases from V and 7 from J; bases not matched to a gene: 12. This CDR3 is built from 14 residues. Here the CDR3 DNA reads TGCAGCCTGGCTCCTAGCGGGATAGTAAATGAGCAGTTCTTC. Encoded protein: CSLAPSGIVNEQFF.

The J gene is TRBJ2-7, the V gene TRBV7-6, with D perhaps matching TRBD1 (6 bases). This CDR3 contains 16 residues. V lost 0 bases, J lost 0 bases, and 12 bases lay in between. Germline assignment: CDR1 SGHVS and CDR2 FNYEAQ. The CDR3 here is CASSLARGGNSYEQYF. The CDR3, as DNA: TGTGCCAGCAGCTTAGCCCGTGGGGGCAACTCCTACGAGCAGTACTTC. The whole variable domain, filled in from reference TRBV7-6 and TRBJ2-7, reads GAGVSQSPRYKVTKRGQDVALRCDPISGHVSLYWYRQALGQGPEFLTYFNYEAQQDKSGLPNDRFSAERPEGSISTLTIQRTEQRDSAMYRCASSLARGGNSYEQYFGPGTRLTVT.

The rearrangement uses TRBV5-1 and TRBJ2-6; TRBD1 matches 9 bases. This CDR3 has 15 amino acids. CDR1 is SGHRS and CDR2 is YFSETQ in the germline V gene. Trimming took 4 bases from V and 4 from J; bases not matched to a gene: 3. CDR3 DNA sequence: TGCGCCAGCAGCGGGACAGGGAGCGGGGCCAACGTCCTGACTTTC. Its protein product is CASSGTGSGANVLTF.

The chain couples TRBV6-5 to TRBJ1-1; D call uncertain. V shed 5 bases and J shed 1 base, with 11 bases lying between them. The CDR3 is 14 amino acids. Per the germline V gene, CDR1 is MNHEY and CDR2 is SVGAGI. In DNA form, the CDR3 reads TGTGCCAGCAGTCGCAAAATAGCGAACACTGAAGCTTTCTTT. Translating it yields CASSRKIANTEAFF.

This clone was counted between two and nine times. The same CDR3 arises from other DNA sequences in this sample as well. The rearrangement uses TRBV19 and TRBJ2-7; 7 bases line up with TRBD2. With 3 bases clipped from V and 2 bases from J, the junction kept 1 base outside the gene matches. The CDR3 has 13 residues. Germline-derived CDR1 and CDR2 are LNHDA and SQIVND (reference sequence). The CDR3 nucleotides are TGTGCCAGTAGTATTGGGGGGGCCTACGAGCAGTACTTC. Translating it yields CASSIGGAYEQYF.

V usage is TRBV5-4 and J usage is TRBJ1-1, with TRBD1 as a possible D gene (6 bases). The CDR3 is 14 amino acids. Germline CDR1 reads SGHNT; CDR2 reads YYREEE (reference sequence). Trimming pared 7 bases from V and 4 bases from J, leaving 17 bases between. The CDR3 spells CASAVPGVPTEAFF. The DNA of the CDR3 is TGTGCCAGCGCGGTACCAGGGGTTCCCACTGAAGCTTTCTTT.

The chain joins TRBV27 to TRBJ1-5; a possible D gene is TRBD1 (6 bases). This CDR3 comprises 14 residues. V dropped 8 bases and J dropped 3 bases, with 14 bases sitting between them. Germline assignment: CDR1 MNHEY and CDR2 SMNVEV (reference sequence). The CDR3 nucleotides read TGTGCCAGCGGAGGGGGGGCTACCAATCAGCCCCAGCATTTT. As protein: CASGGGATNQPQHF.

The CDR3 sequence: CASGLVQNTGELFF. The CDR3 nucleotides are TGTGCTAGTGGTTTGGTACAGAACACCGGGGAGCTGTTTTTT. The rearrangement uses TRBV12-5 and TRBJ2-2; D not resolved. V shed 0 bases and J shed 1 base, with 3 bases lying between them. Germline assignment: CDR1 LGHNT and CDR2 FRNRAP. This CDR3 region has 14 residues.

The DNA for the CDR3 is TGTGCCAGCAGCGTAGGGACAGACTATGGCTACACCTTC. It encodes CASSVGTDYGYTF. The rearrangement uses TRBV9 and TRBJ1-2, with D perhaps TRBD1 (6 bases). The CDR3 contains 13 residues. V shed 0 bases and J shed 3 bases, with 6 bases lying between them. Germline values: CDR1 SGDLS, CDR2 YYNGEE.

The rearrangement links TRBV6-5 to TRBJ1-1; D not certain. V lost 0 bases, J lost 0 bases, and 8 bases lay in between. The germline V gene has CDR1 MNHEY and CDR2 SVGAGI. The CDR3 extends over 15 amino acids. The CDR3 region is CASSYSSALNTEAFF. The CDR3 nucleotides read TGTGCCAGCAGTTACTCGTCAGCGCTGAACACTGAAGCTTTCTTT.

This sequence joins TRBV6-5 and TRBJ1-5; TRBD1 matches 8 bases. V shed 6 bases and J 2 bases; nucleotides not matched to a gene: 3. The V gene's germline CDR1 is MNHEY and CDR2 SVGAGI. The CDR3 has 14 amino acids. CDR3 region: CASSLGQGNQPQHF. CDR3 nucleotide sequence: TGTGCCAGCAGCCTGGGACAGGGCAATCAGCCCCAGCATTTT.

This clone was detected only once. The chain couples TRBV6-4 to TRBJ2-1, with a possible D match to TRBD1 (6 bases). The CDR3 has 16 residues. V lost 0 bases and J lost 1, with 10 bases in between. Germline CDR1 is MRHNA and CDR2 is SNTAGT. CDR3 in amino acids: CASSDSSTGSYNEQFF. The CDR3 coding sequence is TGTGCCAGCAGTGACTCCTCGACAGGTTCCTACAATGAGCAGTTCTTC.

This chain joins TRBV5-1 and TRBJ1-1; a weak D match, TRBD1 (5 bases). V lost 0 bases and J 1 base, leaving 10 bases between the germline ends. The CDR3 is made up of 15 amino acids. Germline CDR1 is SGHRS and CDR2 is YFSETQ. The CDR3 nucleotides read TGCGCCAGCAGCTTGGACGGGGGTGGGAACACTGAAGCTTTCTTT. Protein product: CASSLDGGGNTEAFF.

This clone occurred once. V gene TRBV6-1 combines with J gene TRBJ1-6; unclear D gene. V was clipped by 1 base and J by 8 bases, with 6 bases between them. The germline gives CDR1 MNHNS, CDR2 SASEGT. The CDR3 length is 13 residues. The CDR3: CASSEGYYSPLHF. CDR3 DNA sequence: TGTGCCAGCAGTGAAGGTTATTATTCACCCCTCCACTTT.

The chain carries TRBV7-9 and TRBJ2-3, with D tentatively TRBD1 (5 bases). Germline V lookup: CDR1 SEHNR, CDR2 FQNEAQ (reference sequence). The CDR3 is made up of 15 amino acids. Deletions cut 3 bases from V and 2 bases from J, with 12 bases between. The CDR3: CASSFETESTDTQYF. The CDR3 DNA reads TGTGCCAGCAGCTTCGAGACAGAGTCCACAGATACGCAGTATTTT.